A single sample is the source of the 21 T cell receptor beta chains below, sequenced in a study of Ad26.COV2.S vaccination and SARS-CoV-2 variants (dated by TCRdb to 2020 to 2023). The intended sense of this specimen's time point label: individuals recovered from natural SARS-CoV-2 infection. Library generation was performed with the immunoSEQ multiplex PCR assay. TCRdb limited this immuneACCESS table to in-frame rearrangements with V and J called. A share of clones is missing; checked studies link under half to unresolved V genes, and the rest is unexplained. This sample has about 94,000 clones in its table, and roughly 84% of those were observed once. The top ten hold 15% to 20% of the sample. The sample consisted of peripheral blood, taken after recovery from COVID-19. The receptors come from a human donor who had recovered from COVID-19.

The J gene is TRBJ2-7, the V gene TRBV10-2, with D tentatively TRBD1 (5 bases). Per germline, CDR1 WSHSY and CDR2 SAAADI. Trimming pared 2 bases from V and 2 bases from J, leaving 7 bases between. This CDR3 comprises 13 residues. The CDR3 sequence is CASSEGAAYEQYF. DNA of the CDR3: TGCGCCAGCAGTGAGGGGGCGGCCTACGAGCAGTACTTC.

CDR3 sequence: CASSRAVYNEQFF. The CDR3 DNA reads as TGTGCCAGCAGTAGGGCGGTCTACAATGAGCAGTTCTTC. V is TRBV7-9 and J is TRBJ2-1; D remains ambiguous. Trimming left V 6 bases short and J 3 bases short, with 9 bases between. CDR3 length: 13 amino acids. Looked up from germline, CDR1 is SEHNR and CDR2 is FQNEAQ (reference sequence).

The chain joins TRBV11-3 to TRBJ1-1, with TRBD1 matching 9 bases. Looked up from germline, CDR1 is SGHNT and CDR2 is YENEEA. The junction had 9 bases not matched to a gene; V was cut back by 3 bases and J by 1 base. The CDR3 contains 17 residues. CDR3 residues: CASSFIGTGRANTEAFF. The CDR3 nucleotides are TGTGCCAGCAGCTTTATCGGGACAGGGAGGGCGAACACTGAAGCTTTCTTT.

In this sample, this clone turned up once. V usage is TRBV27 and J usage is TRBJ1-1; D unclear. The CDR3 spans 13 residues. Trimming shortened V by 4 bases and J by 4 bases, and 10 bases separated the two germline ends. The germline gives CDR1 MNHEY, CDR2 SMNVEV (reference sequence). CDR3 amino acids: CASSSGGSTEAFF. The DNA for the CDR3 is TGTGCCAGCAGTTCCGGTGGGAGCACTGAAGCTTTCTTT.

The chain recombines TRBV2 with TRBJ1-2; weak D call: TRBD1 (6 bases). The ends were cut back, 6 bases at V and 1 base at J, with 12 bases in the middle. CDR1 and CDR2 (germline): SNHLY, FYNNEI. This CDR3 has 14 residues. CDR3 in amino acids: CASRPDSNNYGYTF. The CDR3 coding sequence is TGTGCCAGCAGGCCGGACAGCAATAACTATGGCTACACCTTC.

This clone came up a few times. The V call is TRBV20-1, the J call TRBJ2-3; TRBD2 might be the D (6 bases). Trimming cost V 3 bases and J 4 bases, with 17 bases left between them. Germline values: CDR1 DFQATT, CDR2 SNEGSKA (reference sequence). This CDR3 is 15 amino acids long. Here the CDR3 reads CSASEGSGWPDTQYF. In DNA form, the CDR3 reads TGCAGTGCTAGTGAGGGTAGCGGTTGGCCAGATACGCAGTATTTT.

The chain's CDR3 is CASSPFGEGSSYNSPLHF. Written as DNA, the CDR3 is TGTGCCAGCAGCCCTTTCGGAGAGGGGAGCTCCTATAATTCACCCCTCCACTTT. V is TRBV7-8 and J is TRBJ1-6, with a weak D call TRBD1 (5 bases). This CDR3 comprises 18 residues. The V gene's germline CDR1 is SGHVS and CDR2 FQNEAQ. Trimming stripped 5 bases from V and 0 bases from J, with 17 bases between.

The chain links TRBV5-1 to TRBJ2-7, with D possibly being TRBD1 or TRBD2 (5 bases each). This CDR3 has 12 residues. The germline V gene has CDR1 SGHRS and CDR2 YFSETQ. Deletions cut 6 bases from V and 6 bases from J, with 13 bases between. CDR3 coding DNA: TGCGCCAGCACCGGGGATAGGGGCGAGCAGTACTTC. Encoded protein: CASTGDRGEQYF.

The chain couples TRBV28 to TRBJ2-7; 8 nucleotides line up with TRBD1. This CDR3 has 14 residues. V gave up 6 bases and J gave up 3 bases; unmatched junction bases: 7. The germline gives CDR1 MDHEN, CDR2 SYDVKM. CDR3 protein: CASRRTGRNYEQYF. The DNA of the CDR3 is TGTGCCAGCAGGCGGACAGGGAGGAACTACGAGCAGTACTTC.

This sequence joins TRBV5-4 and TRBJ2-1; a possible D gene is TRBD2 (6 bases). Germline CDR1 SGHNT, CDR2 YYREEE (reference sequence). Between the trimmed V and J ends, which lost 4 bases and 1 base, there was a span of 18 bases. The CDR3 loop spans 17 amino acids. The chain's CDR3 is CASSPPTGDRSYNEQFF. In DNA form, the CDR3 reads TGTGCCAGCAGCCCACCCACGGGGGATAGGTCCTACAATGAGCAGTTCTTC.

The V call is TRBV7-2, the J call TRBJ1-5; a weak D match, TRBD1 (5 bases). Between the trimmed V and J ends, which lost 4 bases and 4 bases, there was a span of 14 bases. CDR3 size: 15 residues. Germline V gives CDR1 SGHTA, CDR2 FQGNSA. CDR3 region: CASSWQVKGNQPQHF. DNA for the CDR3: TGTGCCAGCAGCTGGCAGGTGAAGGGGAATCAGCCCCAGCATTTT.

The genes are TRBV4-1 and TRBJ2-5; D gene uncertain. Germline values: CDR1 MGHRA, CDR2 YSYEKL. The CDR3 has 13 amino acids. Trimming left V 5 bases short and J 5 bases short, with 12 bases between. Here the CDR3 DNA reads TGCGCCAGCAGCATCATACTAACCGAGACCCAGTACTTC. As protein: CASSIILTETQYF.

The rearrangement joins TRBV7-2 to TRBJ1-1; D is unclear. V lost 0 bases and J 8 bases, leaving 19 bases between the germline ends. The CDR3 has 16 amino acids. The germline CDR1 and CDR2 sequences are SGHTA and FQGNSA. As DNA, the CDR3 is TGTGCCAGCAGCTTAGCCCCGGGAGGGAAAGAAGGAGAAGCTTTCTTT. Protein product: CASSLAPGGKEGEAFF. Together with reference TRBV7-2 and TRBJ1-1, the CDR3 gives the full variable domain: GAGVSQSPSNKVTEKGKDVELRCDPISGHTALYWYRQSLGQGLEFLIYFQGNSAPDKSGLPSDRFSAERTGGSVSTLTIQRTQQEDSAVYLCASSLAPGGKEGEAFFGQGTRLTVV.

The table lists this clone with a few counts. This chain connects TRBV19 to TRBJ1-1; TRBD1 matches at 7 bases. This CDR3 contains 15 residues. V shed 3 bases and J 3 bases; nucleotides not matched to a gene: 7. Germline V CDR1 and CDR2: LNHDA, SQIVND (reference sequence). The CDR3 coding sequence is TGTGCCAGTAGTATCGACGGACAGGCGGACACTGAAGCTTTCTTT. This codes for CASSIDGQADTEAFF.

The chain is built from TRBV12-3 or TRBV12-4 and TRBJ1-6; a possible D gene is TRBD1 (5 bases). This CDR3 is built from 13 residues. V was clipped by 6 bases and J by 8 bases, with 11 bases between them. CDR3 sequence: CASRDTGDSPLHF. The CDR3 DNA is TGTGCCAGCAGGGACACGGGAGATTCACCCCTCCACTTT.

The chain recombines TRBV5-6 with TRBJ1-1, with D tentatively TRBD1 (5 bases). Trimming cost V 3 bases and J 1 base, with 10 bases left between them. This CDR3 has 14 residues. Germline-derived CDR1 and CDR2 are SGHDT and YYEEEE. The CDR3 bases are TGTGCCAGCAGCTGGGGGAGGGGGAACACTGAAGCTTTCTTT. Translating it yields CASSWGRGNTEAFF.

This clone was found a few times. The chain is built from TRBV18 and TRBJ2-3; D possibly corresponds to TRBD2 (6 bases). CDR3 size: 14 residues. Germline V gives CDR1 KGHSH, CDR2 LQKENI. V was cut by 6 bases and J by 5 bases, with 15 bases left in between. Here the CDR3 DNA reads TGTGCCAGCTCCTCTCTGGGAGGAGGAGATACGCAGTATTTT. Translation: CASSSLGGGDTQYF.

The V and J genes are TRBV7-2 and TRBJ2-3; unclear D gene. The CDR3 covers 13 residues. Germline values: CDR1 SGHTA, CDR2 FQGNSA. Trimming removed 1 base from V and 4 bases from J, with 6 bases in between. The CDR3 nucleotides read TGTGCCAGCAGCTTAGGGTTCCCAGATACGCAGTATTTT. As protein: CASSLGFPDTQYF.

This clone appeared once. The rearrangement joins TRBV5-4 to TRBJ1-2, with D hard to call. V shed 4 bases and J shed 4 bases, with 8 bases lying between them. The CDR3 consists of 12 residues. Germline loops: CDR1 SGHNT, CDR2 YYREEE (reference sequence). The CDR3 region is CASSPWGYGYTF. The CDR3 nucleotides read TGTGCCAGCAGCCCGTGGGGCTATGGCTACACCTTC.

The CDR3 region has the DNA TGTGCCAGCAGCGTCGTTGGATATGATGAAAAACTGTTTTTT. Translation: CASSVVGYDEKLFF. J is TRBJ1-4 and V is TRBV7-2; D is ambiguous. V lost 5 bases and J 6 bases, leaving 13 bases between the germline ends. The CDR3 loop spans 14 amino acids. Germline assignment: CDR1 SGHTA and CDR2 FQGNSA.

This chain uses TRBV27 with TRBJ2-1, with unresolved D. The CDR3 loop spans 15 amino acids. CDR1 is MNHEY and CDR2 is SMNVEV in the germline V gene (reference sequence). Trimming stripped 6 bases from V and 0 bases from J, with 12 bases between. CDR3 region: CASSDLGLSYNEQFF. The CDR3 bases are TGTGCCAGCAGCGATCTAGGCCTCTCCTACAATGAGCAGTTCTTC.